A selection of T cell receptor beta chains follows, all from one sample in a study of T cell responses to AZD1222 COVID-19 vaccine. Produced via immunoSEQ multiplex PCR; TCRdb's table is partial and in-frame only. The sample includes fewer than 250,000 clones, under 95% of them seen just once. Sequencing was performed on peripheral blood, taken on day 0 of MenACWY control vaccination. These receptors were collected from an adult in good health. CDR3s include the opening cysteine and the closing phenylalanine or tryptophan. Each record gives: V gene, J gene, CDR3 protein.

TRBV5-6	TRBJ2-7	CASSLQGRSSYEQYF
TRBV5-6	TRBJ2-4	CASSLGGALAKNIQYF
TRBV7-7	TRBJ2-7	CASSKLGEQYF
TRBV6-5	TRBJ1-1	CASSYPGSQAFF
TRBV7-8	TRBJ1-5	CASSAGQPISNQPQHF
TRBV5-8	TRBJ1-2	CASSLWTGAVSNYGYTF
TRBV5-6	TRBJ1-6	CASSSDGSSYNSPLHF
TRBV5-1	TRBJ1-1	CASSRLFNTEAFF
TRBV4-1	TRBJ1-2	CASSQSSPRGGYTF
TRBV4-2	TRBJ2-1	CASSQERASYNEQFF
TRBV5-4	TRBJ2-2	CASRLAGGPSTGELFF
TRBV11-3	TRBJ2-3	CASSLVPDTQYF
TRBV19	TRBJ1-1	CASKSRVGEAFF
TRBV12-3/TRBV12-4	TRBJ1-1	CASSPDRVEAFF
TRBV9	TRBJ1-6	CASSPMETKNSPLHF
TRBV7-2	TRBJ1-3	CASSLADRISGNTIYF
TRBV20-1	TRBJ1-1	CSAILNTEAFF
TRBV14	TRBJ2-5	CASSQGRLAGGLGETQYF
TRBV19	TRBJ2-2	CASSLDRGAGELFF
TRBV5-5	TRBJ1-4	CASSMGQGRPNEKLFF
TRBV9	TRBJ1-6	CASSFRGTGNDSPLHF
TRBV4-3	TRBJ2-1	CASSQDLGAPNEQFF
TRBV19	TRBJ2-2	CASSQGRYTGELFF
TRBV18	TRBJ2-5	CASSPRTGAQATQYF
TRBV7-2	TRBJ1-2	CASRPSPNGGGYTF
TRBV2	TRBJ1-1	CASKDMNTEAFF
TRBV5-5	TRBJ1-2	CASSSRTGRFGEDYGYTF
TRBV18	TRBJ2-7	CASSQGQLYEQYF
TRBV12-3/TRBV12-4	TRBJ1-3	CASSFLGNTIYF
TRBV27	TRBJ1-2	CASSLKTGQGGYGYTF
TRBV27	TRBJ2-2	CASSWSGPTGELFF
TRBV6-5	TRBJ1-5	CASGPGSYSNQPQHF
TRBV5-1	TRBJ2-5	CASSPGSQETQYF
TRBV5-1	TRBJ2-5	CASSPGGLGDQETQYF
TRBV6-6	TRBJ2-2	CASRSSGGVYTGELFF
TRBV12-1	TRBJ1-1	CASSLGVNKILNTEAFF
TRBV7-5	TRBJ1-2	CARSLARQGYYGYTF
TRBV9	TRBJ1-1	CASSVGTGEGEAFF
TRBV30	TRBJ2-2	CAWSPVWGYGELFF
TRBV5-1	TRBJ1-1	CASSGRTGARNTEAFF
TRBV5-1	TRBJ1-1	CASSLGPSNTEAFF
TRBV14	TRBJ1-6	CASSGMQGGSYNSPLHF
TRBV11-3	TRBJ1-2	CASSLRGAGYTF
TRBV5-1	TRBJ1-1	CASSLPRNTEAFF
TRBV14	TRBJ1-1	CASSQERQGYMNTEAFF
TRBV3-1/TRBV3-2	TRBJ1-2	CASSRGRVYGYTF
TRBV30	TRBJ1-5	CAWGRGYNQPQHF
TRBV28	TRBJ2-7	CASTMGGEVYEQYF
TRBV2	TRBJ1-2	CASSFRSNGYTF
TRBV7-2	TRBJ1-1	CASSLDPGSTEAFF
TRBV30	TRBJ1-2	CAWSGTGSLRYGYTF
TRBV7-2	TRBJ1-2	CASSLAPTKNYGYTF
TRBV5-1	TRBJ1-6	CASSLARGQGSPLHF
TRBV25-1	TRBJ2-1	CASRRGCRFF
TRBV24-1	TRBJ2-3	CATSDWGTYPDTQYF